This T cell receptor (beta chain) was recovered during a study of T cell changes during pregnancy in multiple sclerosis (dated by TCRdb to about 2019). Regarding the study in general: Changes in the T cell repertoire over the course of pregnancy were examined in this study in women with multiple sclerosis.

Preparation of the library involved the immunoSEQ multiplex PCR assay. TCRdb stores this immuneACCESS table with in-frame sequences only. Part of the clones is absent; in the studies checked, under half of the shortfall reflects unresolved V genes, and no reason is known for the rest. Here the sample has 55,000 to 65,000 clones; just over 90% occur a single time. Of the sample, roughly 0.34% is held by the ten largest clones. Turning to this clone: The antigen it recognizes is unknown. There are no base qualities to consult, and no much larger clone falls within one base.

From the cysteine through the phenylalanine, the CDR3 covers 15 amino acids. Only the CDR3 portion is preserved as DNA: 45 bases, with reading frame beginning at the first base. Ends trimmed: V by 3 bases, J by 6 bases; bases unmatched to a gene: 4. In the germline V gene (reference sequence), CDR1 corresponds to LNHNV and CDR2 to YYDKDF. Rearrangement joined TRBV15 to TRBJ2-1; TRBD2 aligns with 11 central bases. Sequenced material: CD4+ T cells from peripheral blood mononuclear cells, taken before pregnancy. The TCR was taken from a female donor with multiple sclerosis, enrolled in a pregnancy study. The base sequence is TGTGCCACCAGCAGCACCGGGACTAGCGGCAATGAGCAGTTCTTC. Its protein product is CATSSTGTSGNEQFF.